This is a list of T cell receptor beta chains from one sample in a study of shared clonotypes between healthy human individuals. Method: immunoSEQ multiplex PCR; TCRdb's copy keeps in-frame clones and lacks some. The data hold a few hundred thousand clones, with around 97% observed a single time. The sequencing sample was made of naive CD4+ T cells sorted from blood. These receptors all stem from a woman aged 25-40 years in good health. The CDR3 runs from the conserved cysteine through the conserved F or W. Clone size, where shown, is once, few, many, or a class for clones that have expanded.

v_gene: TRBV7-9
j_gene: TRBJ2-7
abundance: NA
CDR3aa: CASRGFLEYEQYF

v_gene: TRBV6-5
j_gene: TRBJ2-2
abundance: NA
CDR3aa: CASSWGGTGELFF

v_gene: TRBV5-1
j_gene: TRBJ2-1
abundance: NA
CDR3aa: CASSGLADSYNEQFF

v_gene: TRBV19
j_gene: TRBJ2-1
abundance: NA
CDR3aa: CASTEGGGSSYNEQFF

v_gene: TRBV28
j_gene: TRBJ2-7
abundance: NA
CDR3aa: CASSFNSYEQYF

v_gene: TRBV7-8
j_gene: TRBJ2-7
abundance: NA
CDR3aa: CASSPRRDRGYEQYF

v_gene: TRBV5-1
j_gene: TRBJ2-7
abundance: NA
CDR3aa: CASSLGQVNYEQYF

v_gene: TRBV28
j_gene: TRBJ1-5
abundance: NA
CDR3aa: CASQTGNQPQHF

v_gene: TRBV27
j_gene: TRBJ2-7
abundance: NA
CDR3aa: CASSVMKSGGRTYEQYF

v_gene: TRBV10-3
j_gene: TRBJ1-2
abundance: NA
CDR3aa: CAISDGARSGYGYTF

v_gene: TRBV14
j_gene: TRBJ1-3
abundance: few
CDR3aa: CASSHWGGNTIYF

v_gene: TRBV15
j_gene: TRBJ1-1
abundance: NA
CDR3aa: CATSREIGGSEAFF

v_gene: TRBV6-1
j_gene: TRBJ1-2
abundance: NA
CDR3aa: CASSSGTGDYGYTF

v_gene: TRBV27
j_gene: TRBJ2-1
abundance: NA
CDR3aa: CASSRRYNEQFF

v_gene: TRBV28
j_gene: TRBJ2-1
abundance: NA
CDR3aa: CASSPGTGWNEQFF

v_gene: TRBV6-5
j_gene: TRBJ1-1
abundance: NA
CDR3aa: CASRTGPHSEAFF

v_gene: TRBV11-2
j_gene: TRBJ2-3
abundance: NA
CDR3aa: CASSFLPSGNTDTQYF

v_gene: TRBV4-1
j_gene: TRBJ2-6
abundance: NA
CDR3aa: CASSQNRELSSGANVLTF

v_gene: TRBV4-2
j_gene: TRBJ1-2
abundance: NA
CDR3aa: CASSQTGTLSYGYTF

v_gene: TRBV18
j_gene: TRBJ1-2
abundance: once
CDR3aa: CASSPTDYGYTF

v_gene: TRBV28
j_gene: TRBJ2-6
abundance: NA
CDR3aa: CASSGDRLNVLTF

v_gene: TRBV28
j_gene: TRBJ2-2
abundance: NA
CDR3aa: CASSLSPTGELFF

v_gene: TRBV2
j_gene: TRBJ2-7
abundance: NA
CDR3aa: CASRAVGEQYF

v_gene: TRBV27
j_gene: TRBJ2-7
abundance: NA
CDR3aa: CASSLVAPGGEQYF

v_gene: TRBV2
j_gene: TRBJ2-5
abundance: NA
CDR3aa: CASSESTYYQYF

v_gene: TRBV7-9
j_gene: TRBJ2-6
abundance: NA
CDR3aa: CASSLPYWGTSGANVLTF

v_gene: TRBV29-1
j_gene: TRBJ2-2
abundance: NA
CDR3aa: CSVDTSGTGELFF

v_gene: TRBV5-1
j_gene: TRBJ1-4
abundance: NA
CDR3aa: CASSLRPGPNEKLFF

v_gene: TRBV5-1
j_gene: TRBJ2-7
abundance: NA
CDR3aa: CASSSSAGHEQYF

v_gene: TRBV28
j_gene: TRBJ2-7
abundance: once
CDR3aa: CASSPYLEQYF

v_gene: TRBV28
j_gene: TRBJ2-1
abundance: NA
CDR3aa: CASSITPGTGGSGSYNEQFF

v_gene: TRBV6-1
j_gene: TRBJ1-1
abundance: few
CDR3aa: CASSERGKVTEAFF

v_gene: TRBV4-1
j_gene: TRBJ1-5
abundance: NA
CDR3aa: CASSQAGSRQPQHF

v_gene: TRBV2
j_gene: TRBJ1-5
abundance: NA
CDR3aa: CASTFRQGRNQPQHF

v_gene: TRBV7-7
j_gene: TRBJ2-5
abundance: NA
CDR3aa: CASSLAGTGGQETQYF

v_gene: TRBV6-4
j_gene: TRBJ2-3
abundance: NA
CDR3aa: CASSDSAGTSADTQYF

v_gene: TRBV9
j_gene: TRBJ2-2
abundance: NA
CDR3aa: CASTQGTGHTGELFF

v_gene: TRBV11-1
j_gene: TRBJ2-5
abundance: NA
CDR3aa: CASRFGEGETQYF

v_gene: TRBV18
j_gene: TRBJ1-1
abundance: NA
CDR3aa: CASSSTGLNTEAFF